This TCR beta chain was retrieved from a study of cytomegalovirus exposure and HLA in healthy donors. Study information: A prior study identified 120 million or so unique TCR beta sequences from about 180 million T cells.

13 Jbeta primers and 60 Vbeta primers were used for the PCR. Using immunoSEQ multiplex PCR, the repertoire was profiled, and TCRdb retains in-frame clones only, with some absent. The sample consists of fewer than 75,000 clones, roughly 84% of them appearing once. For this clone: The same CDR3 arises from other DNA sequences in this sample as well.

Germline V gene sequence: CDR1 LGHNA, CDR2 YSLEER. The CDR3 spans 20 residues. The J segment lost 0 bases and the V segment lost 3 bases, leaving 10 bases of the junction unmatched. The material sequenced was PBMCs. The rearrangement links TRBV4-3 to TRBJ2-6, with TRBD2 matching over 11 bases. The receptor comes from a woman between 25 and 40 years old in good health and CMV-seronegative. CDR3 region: CASSQVVGLAGLSGANVLTF. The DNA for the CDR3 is TGCGCCAGCAGCCAGGTAGTAGGACTAGCGGGTCTCTCTGGGGCCAACGTCCTGACTTTC.